These 25 T cell receptor beta chains came from one sample sequenced in a study of regulatory T cells in long-lasting Graves disease. The time point was: newly diagnosed GD, antithyroid drugs for less than 3 months. The TCR library used RNA extracted from PBMCs. According to the study, TCR beta libraries were built with iRepertoire HTBI primers and CDR3-region Arm-PCR. TCRdb reprocessed the multiplex PCR reads via MiXCR and lists one record per CDR3 protein. The data contain about 220,000 distinct CDR3 sequences, approximately 16% of them singletons. The sequenced sample was peripheral blood mononuclear cells (PBMCs), obtained at new diagnosis, from a patient treated with antithyroid drugs. These receptors all come from a female donor with Graves disease.

In its sample, this clonotype was seen many times. The rearrangement uses TRBV7-2 and TRBJ1-4, with 9 bases identical to TRBD1. Losses at the gene ends were 5 bases for V and 5 bases for J; bases not matched to a gene: 6. Per the germline V gene, CDR1 is SGHTA and CDR2 is FQGNSA. The CDR3 is made up of 15 amino acids. The CDR3 DNA follows: TGTGCCAGCAGCAGAAGGACAGGGGCAAATGAAAAACTGTTTTTT. This codes for CASSRRTGANEKLFF.

This clonotype was counted ten times or more. The V and J genes are TRBV2 and TRBJ2-1, with D maybe TRBD2 (7 bases). The CDR3 extends over 13 amino acids. Germline CDR1 SNHLY, CDR2 FYNNEI. Trimming pared 7 bases from V and 9 bases from J, leaving 16 bases between. This CDR3 is CASIRGGGSEQFF. The CDR3 DNA follows: TGTGCCAGCATTAGAGGGGGGGGGAGTGAGCAGTTCTTC.

This clonotype was detected only a few times. The CDR3 here is CASSLWGRGNTGELFF. The CDR3 region has the DNA TGTGCCAGCAGTTTATGGGGCAGGGGGAACACCGGGGAGCTGTTTTTT. The genes are TRBV28 and TRBJ2-2, with a possible D match to TRBD1 (6 bases). Trimming stripped 0 bases from V and 1 base from J, with 9 bases between. Per the germline V gene, CDR1 is MDHEN and CDR2 is SYDVKM. This CDR3 is built from 16 residues. The whole variable domain, filled in from reference TRBV28 and TRBJ2-2, reads DVKVTQSSRYLVKRTGEKVFLECVQDMDHENMFWYRQDPGLGLRLIYFSYDVKMKEKGDIPEGYSVSREKKERFSLILESASTNQTSMYLCASSLWGRGNTGELFFGEGSRLTVL.

With respect to this clonotype: No conserved phenylalanine or tryptophan ends this CDR3, so it is likely a read error. The J gene is TRBJ2-3, the V gene TRBV3-1; D is perhaps TRBD2 (5 bases). Germline CDR1 and CDR2: LGHDT and YNNKEL (reference sequence). This CDR3 is built from 18 residues. The CDR3 here is CANSQEVVVTGLADTQYL. The CDR3, as DNA: TGTGCCAACAGCCAAGAGGTAGTGGTAACGGGGTTGGCAGATACGCAGTATCTT.

This clonotype showed up many times. J is TRBJ2-1 and V is TRBV11-1; 13 positions match TRBD2. The CDR3 spans 16 residues. Losses at the gene ends were 3 bases for V and 6 bases for J; bases not matched to a gene: 5. The germline V gene encodes CDR1 SGHAT and CDR2 FQDESV (reference sequence). CDR3: CASSFGLAGVGNEQFF. The CDR3 nucleotides are TGTGCCAGCAGCTTTGGACTAGCGGGAGTAGGCAATGAGCAGTTCTTC.

This chain joins TRBV11-2 and TRBJ2-7, with 9 bases identical to TRBD2. This CDR3 spans 16 amino acids. Germline CDR1 and CDR2: SGHAT and FQNNGV. Trimming removed 1 base from V and 2 bases from J; junction bases left unmatched: 6. Here the CDR3 DNA reads TGTGCCAGCAGCTTAGGTTCGCGGGAGGGCCCCTACGAGCAGTACTTC. This gives the protein CASSLGSREGPYEQYF. Full variable domain (missing parts from reference TRBV11-2 and TRBJ2-7): EAGVAQSPRYKIIEKRQSVAFWCNPISGHATLYWYQQILGQGPKLLIQFQNNGVVDDSQLPKDRFSAERLKGVDSTLKIQPAKLEDSAVYLCASSLGSREGPYEQYFGPGTRLTVT.

This clonotype occurred many times. The chain uses TRBV12-3 or TRBV12-4 and TRBJ1-1, with 7 bases aligning to TRBD1. This CDR3 comprises 12 residues. The trim removed 4 bases at V and 7 bases at J, leaving 3 bases unmatched. This CDR3 is CASSYRGNEAFF. The CDR3 DNA reads TGTGCCAGCAGTTACAGGGGTAATGAAGCTTTCTTT.

V gene TRBV3-2 combines with J gene TRBJ2-7; the table's D call TRBD2 went unverified against the DNA. TRBV3-2 is described as a pseudogene. The CDR3 is 17 residues long. This chain's CDR3 is CASSRIRAGGISYEQYF. CDR3 sequence (DNA): TGTGCCAGCAGCCGGATACGGGCGGGAGGCATTAGCTACGAGCAGTACTTC.

The table lists this clonotype with many counts. The CDR3 sequence is CASSLRGNSEKLFF. The CDR3, as DNA: TGTGCCAGCAGTTTAAGAGGGAATTCGGAAAAACTGTTTTTT. This sequence joins TRBV28 and TRBJ1-4, with D uncertain. Trimming cost V 2 bases and J 8 bases, with 12 bases left between them. The CDR3 consists of 14 residues. Germline V gene data show CDR1 as MDHEN and CDR2 as SYDVKM.

This clonotype was seen at least ten times. The chain recombines TRBV29-1 with TRBJ2-7; a possible D gene is TRBD2 (7 bases). CDR1 and CDR2 (germline): SQVTM, ANQGSEA. V was pared by 0 bases and J by 6 bases, with 12 bases between. The length of the CDR3 is 13 residues. CDR3 amino acids: CSVEEGRGLEQYF. CDR3 DNA: TGCAGCGTTGAAGAAGGGCGGGGGCTCGAGCAGTACTTC.

This clonotype was counted ten times or more. The rearrangement links TRBV20-1 to TRBJ2-1; 8 positions agree with TRBD2. V lost 5 bases to trimming and J lost 7 bases; unmatched junction nucleotides: 7. The CDR3 has 13 amino acids. The V gene's germline CDR1 is DFQATT and CDR2 SNEGSKA (reference sequence). Here the CDR3 DNA reads TGCAGTGCTCAAGCCGGGACTAGGAATGAGCAGTTCTTC. It codes for CSAQAGTRNEQFF.

This clonotype showed up many times. The chain couples TRBV6-1 to TRBJ1-1; D ambiguous. The germline CDR1 and CDR2 sequences are MNHNS and SASEGT. V was cut by 6 bases and J by 2 bases, with 7 bases left in between. This CDR3 contains 12 residues. CDR3: CASSPINTEAFF. CDR3 sequence (DNA): TGTGCCAGCAGCCCAATTAACACTGAAGCTTTCTTT.

The rearrangement links TRBV11-2 to TRBJ1-2; the D is unclear. The germline CDR1 and CDR2 sequences are SGHAT and FQNNGV. Trimming cost V 3 bases and J 2 bases, with 13 bases left between them. The CDR3 contains 15 residues. CDR3 DNA: TGTGCCAGCAGCTTTGGTGGATCATCCAACTATGGCTACACCTTC. Residues: CASSFGGSSNYGYTF.

This clonotype appeared a few times. The CDR3 nucleotides are TGCAGTGCTAGGCCAGGGGGGATGAGCACTGAAGCTTTCTTT. Protein sequence: CSARPGGMSTEAFF. The rearrangement joins TRBV20-1 to TRBJ1-1; 7 positions agree with TRBD1. The J segment lost 4 bases and the V segment lost 3 bases, leaving 8 bases of the junction unmatched. There are 14 residues in the CDR3. From germline, CDR1 is DFQATT and CDR2 SNEGSKA (reference sequence).

The rearrangement uses TRBV20-1 and TRBJ2-1; D remains ambiguous. Germline V gene sequence: CDR1 DFQATT, CDR2 SNEGSKA (reference sequence). V was trimmed by 6 bases and J by 9 bases, leaving 9 bases between them. The CDR3 has 10 residues. CDR3 sequence (DNA): TGCAGTGCCGACTCGGGTGAGCAGTTCTTC. Encoded protein: CSADSGEQFF.

This clonotype showed up many times. J is TRBJ2-3 and V is TRBV7-8, with D possibly matching TRBD1 (6 bases). The germline V gene has CDR1 SGHVS and CDR2 FQNEAQ. The CDR3 spans 18 residues. The V gene lost 2 bases and the J gene lost 6 bases, with 24 bases spanning the gap. For the CDR3, the DNA is TGTGCCAGCAGCTTATCTCGAGGTGGTCAGGGGCCCCTTGATACGCAGTATTTT. Amino acid sequence: CASSLSRGGQGPLDTQYF. Based on the CDR3 plus reference TRBV7-8 and TRBJ2-3, the full variable domain is GAGVSQSPRYKVAKRGQDVALRCDPISGHVSLFWYQQALGQGPEFLTYFQNEAQLDKSGLPSDRFFAERPEGSVSTLKIQRTQQEDSAVYLCASSLSRGGQGPLDTQYFGPGTRLTVL.

This clonotype has at least ten counts. The chain joins TRBV7-9 to TRBJ2-1, with 9 positions matching TRBD1. There are 15 residues in the CDR3. Per the germline V gene, CDR1 is SEHNR and CDR2 is FQNEAQ (reference sequence). The ends lost 4 bases at V and 6 bases at J; junction bases unmatched: 7. The CDR3 here is CASSYRDRALNEQFF. As DNA, the CDR3 is TGTGCCAGCAGCTACCGGGACAGGGCTCTCAATGAGCAGTTCTTC.

This clonotype was seen many times. V gene TRBV11-3 combines with J gene TRBJ2-3; D uncertain. CDR1 is SGHNT, CDR2 YENEEA, per germline. This CDR3 is built from 13 residues. Trimming left V 4 bases short and J 5 bases short, with 10 bases between. The CDR3 DNA sequence: TGTGCCAGCAGCTCCAACCGCAGAGATACGCAGTATTTT. Protein: CASSSNRRDTQYF.

This clonotype has only a few counts. The V gene is TRBV28, the J gene TRBJ2-1, with 7 bases aligning to TRBD2. Per the germline V gene, CDR1 is MDHEN and CDR2 is SYDVKM. CDR3 length: 15 amino acids. Trimming removed 3 bases from V and 7 bases from J; junction bases left unmatched: 9. CDR3 sequence (DNA): TGTGCCAGCAGTTTTGGAGGGAGGGCCCGGAATGAGCAGTTCTTC. Its translation: CASSFGGRARNEQFF.

The V gene is TRBV7-2, the J gene TRBJ2-3; 9 nucleotides align to TRBD2. The V and J ends lost 4 bases and 3 bases, in that order; junction bases with no gene match: 8. This CDR3 is built from 16 residues. The V gene's germline CDR1 is SGHTA and CDR2 FQGNSA. The CDR3 coding sequence is TGTGCCAGCAGCTCCCTTAGCGGGAGTGCTACAGATACGCAGTATTTT. It yields the protein CASSSLSGSATDTQYF.

In this sample, this clonotype turned up many times. One junction end disagrees with the germline gene, perhaps due to a read error. This sequence joins TRBV20-1 and TRBJ1-4; 7 positions match TRBD1. Per the germline V gene, CDR1 is DFQATT and CDR2 is SNEGSKA (reference sequence). This CDR3 contains 14 residues. The CDR3 spells CSASLQGRGEKLLF. In nucleotides, the CDR3 is TGCAGTGCTAGCCTACAGGGGAGGGGTGAAAAACTGCTTTTT.

This clonotype was counted ten times or more. The chain is built from TRBV7-3 and TRBJ2-1, with D tentatively TRBD1 or TRBD2 (5 bases each). The V gene's germline CDR1 is SGHTA and CDR2 FQGTGA. This CDR3 contains 15 residues. V shed 2 bases and J shed 8 bases, with 16 bases lying between them. The CDR3 is CASSLASSRGDEQFF. The CDR3 DNA is TGTGCCAGCAGCTTAGCATCTAGCCGGGGCGATGAGCAGTTCTTC.

The chain has TRBV19 and TRBJ1-5; D is possibly TRBD1 (6 bases). Germline-derived CDR1 and CDR2 are LNHDA and SQIVND (reference sequence). V was trimmed by 11 bases and J by 4 bases, leaving 9 bases between them. This CDR3 comprises 11 residues. CDR3 in amino acids: CAVGGNQPQHF. The CDR3 nucleotides read TGTGCCGTAGGGGGGAATCAGCCCCAGCATTTT.

This clonotype was found many times. The V gene is TRBV18, the J gene TRBJ1-2; a weak D match, TRBD1 (6 bases). Trimming stripped 2 bases from V and 8 bases from J, with 9 bases between. CDR1 and CDR2 (germline): KGHSH, LQKENI. The CDR3 runs to 12 residues. CDR3 DNA: TGTGCCAGCTCACCAAACAGGGAAGGCTACACCTTC. It specifies CASSPNREGYTF.

Ten or more counts support this clonotype. The rearrangement uses TRBV29-1 and TRBJ2-7; D may be TRBD1 or TRBD2 (6 bases each). Trimming shortened V by 5 bases and J by 5 bases, and 13 bases separated the two germline ends. CDR1 is SQVTM and CDR2 is ANQGSEA in the germline V gene. The CDR3 is made up of 12 amino acids. CDR3 nucleotides: TGCAGCGTTCAGGGGACTGGGGACGAGCAGTACTTC. It yields the protein CSVQGTGDEQYF.